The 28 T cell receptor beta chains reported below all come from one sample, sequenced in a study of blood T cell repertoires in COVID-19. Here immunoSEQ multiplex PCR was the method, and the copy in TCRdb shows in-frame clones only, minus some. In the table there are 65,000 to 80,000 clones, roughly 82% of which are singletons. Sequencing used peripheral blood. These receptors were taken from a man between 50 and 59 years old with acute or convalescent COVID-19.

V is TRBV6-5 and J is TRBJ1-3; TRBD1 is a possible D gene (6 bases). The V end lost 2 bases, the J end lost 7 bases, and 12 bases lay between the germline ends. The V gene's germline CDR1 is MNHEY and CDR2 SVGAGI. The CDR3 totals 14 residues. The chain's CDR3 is CASSYGGAGNTIYF. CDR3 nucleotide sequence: TGTGCCAGCAGTTACGGGGGGGCGGGCAACACCATATATTTT.

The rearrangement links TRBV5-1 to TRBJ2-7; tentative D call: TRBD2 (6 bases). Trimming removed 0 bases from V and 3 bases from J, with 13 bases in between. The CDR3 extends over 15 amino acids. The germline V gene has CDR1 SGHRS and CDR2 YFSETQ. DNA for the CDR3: TGCGCCAGCAGCTTGGAGGCGGGGAGTGACTACGAGCAGTACTTC. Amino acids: CASSLEAGSDYEQYF.

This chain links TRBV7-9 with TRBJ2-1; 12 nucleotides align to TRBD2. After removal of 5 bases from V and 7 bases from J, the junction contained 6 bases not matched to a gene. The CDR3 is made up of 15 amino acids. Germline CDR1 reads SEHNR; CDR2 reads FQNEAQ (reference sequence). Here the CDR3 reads CASSHLAGGLNEQFF. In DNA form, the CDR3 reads TGTGCCAGCAGCCACCTAGCGGGAGGGCTTAATGAGCAGTTCTTC.

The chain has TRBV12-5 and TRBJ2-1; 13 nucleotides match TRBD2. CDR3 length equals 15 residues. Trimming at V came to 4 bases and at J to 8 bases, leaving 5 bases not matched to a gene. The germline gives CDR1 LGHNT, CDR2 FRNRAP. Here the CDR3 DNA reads TGTGCTAGTGGTTACCCGGGACTAGCGGGGTATGAGCAGTTCTTC. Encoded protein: CASGYPGLAGYEQFF.

The CDR3 DNA reads TGTGCCAGCAGCCGACAGGGGGCGCGGGCGAACACCGGGGAGCTGTTTTTT. Translated: CASSRQGARANTGELFF. This rearrangement joins TRBV14 to TRBJ2-2; 10 positions agree with TRBD1. The CDR3 extends over 17 amino acids. From germline, CDR1 is SGHDN and CDR2 FVKESK. With V trimmed by 4 bases and J by 0 bases, 5 bases remained unmatched.

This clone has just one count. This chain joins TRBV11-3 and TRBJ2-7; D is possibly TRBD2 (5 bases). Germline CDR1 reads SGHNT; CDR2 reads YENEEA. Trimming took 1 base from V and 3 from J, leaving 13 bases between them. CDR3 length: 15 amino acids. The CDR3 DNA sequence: TGTGCCAGCAGCTTAGCAGGAGGATCGAACTACGAGCAGTACTTC. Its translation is CASSLAGGSNYEQYF.

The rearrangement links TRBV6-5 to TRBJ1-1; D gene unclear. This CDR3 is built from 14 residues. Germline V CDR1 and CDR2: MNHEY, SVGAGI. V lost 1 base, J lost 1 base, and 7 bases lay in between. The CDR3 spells CASSYLQTNTEAFF. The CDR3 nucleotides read TGTGCCAGCAGTTACTTACAGACGAACACTGAAGCTTTCTTT.

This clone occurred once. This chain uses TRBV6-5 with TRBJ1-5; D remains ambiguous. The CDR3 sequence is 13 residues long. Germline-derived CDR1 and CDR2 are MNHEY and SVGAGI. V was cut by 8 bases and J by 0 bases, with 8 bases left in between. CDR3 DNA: TGTGCCAGCGGTATCTATAGCAATCAGCCCCAGCATTTT. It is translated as CASGIYSNQPQHF.

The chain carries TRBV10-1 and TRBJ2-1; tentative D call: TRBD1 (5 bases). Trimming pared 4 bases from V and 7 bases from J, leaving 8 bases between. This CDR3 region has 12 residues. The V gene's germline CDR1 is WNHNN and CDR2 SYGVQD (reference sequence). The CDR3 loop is CASSGQSNEQFF. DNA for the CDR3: TGCGCCAGCAGTGGACAGTCAAATGAGCAGTTCTTC.

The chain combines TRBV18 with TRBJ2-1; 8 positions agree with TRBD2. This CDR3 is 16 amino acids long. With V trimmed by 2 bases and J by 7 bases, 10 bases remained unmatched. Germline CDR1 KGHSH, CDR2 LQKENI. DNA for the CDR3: TGTGCCAGCTCACCAAGGATGGCGGGAGGTCTTAATGAGCAGTTCTTC. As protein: CASSPRMAGGLNEQFF.

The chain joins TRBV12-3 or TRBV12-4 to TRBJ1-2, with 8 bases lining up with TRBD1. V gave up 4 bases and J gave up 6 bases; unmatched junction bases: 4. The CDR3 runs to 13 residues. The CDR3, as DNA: TGTGCCAGCAGTTCCCTGACAGGGGATGGCTACACCTTC. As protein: CASSSLTGDGYTF.

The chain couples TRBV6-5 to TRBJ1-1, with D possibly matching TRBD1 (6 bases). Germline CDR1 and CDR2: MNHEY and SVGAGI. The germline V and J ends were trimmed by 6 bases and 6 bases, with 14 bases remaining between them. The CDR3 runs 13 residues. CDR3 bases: TGTGCCAGCAGAGAGACAGGAAGTCCTGAAGCTTTCTTT. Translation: CASRETGSPEAFF.

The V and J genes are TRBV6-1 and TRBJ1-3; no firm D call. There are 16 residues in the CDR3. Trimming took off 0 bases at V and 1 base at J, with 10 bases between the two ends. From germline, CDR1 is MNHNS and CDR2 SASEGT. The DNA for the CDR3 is TGTGCCAGCAGTGAAGCAATCAATCCATCTGGAAACACCATATATTTT. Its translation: CASSEAINPSGNTIYF.

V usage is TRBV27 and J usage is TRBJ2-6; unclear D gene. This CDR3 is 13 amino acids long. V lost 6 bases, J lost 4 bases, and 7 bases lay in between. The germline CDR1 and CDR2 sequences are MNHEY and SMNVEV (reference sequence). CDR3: CASRLRGANVLTF. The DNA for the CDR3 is TGTGCCAGCAGACTAAGAGGGGCCAACGTCCTGACTTTC.

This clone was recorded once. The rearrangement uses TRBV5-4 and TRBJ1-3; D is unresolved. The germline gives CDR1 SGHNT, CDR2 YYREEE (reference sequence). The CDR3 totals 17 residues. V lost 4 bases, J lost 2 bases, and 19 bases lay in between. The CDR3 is CASSQPPRPGAGNTIYF. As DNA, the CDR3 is TGTGCCAGCAGCCAACCGCCCCGACCGGGAGCTGGAAACACCATATATTTT.

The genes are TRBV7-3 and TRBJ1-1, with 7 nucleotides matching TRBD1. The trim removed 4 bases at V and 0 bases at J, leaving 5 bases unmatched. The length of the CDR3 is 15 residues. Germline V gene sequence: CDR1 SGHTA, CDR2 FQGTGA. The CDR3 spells CASSSGQFMNTEAFF. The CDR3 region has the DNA TGTGCCAGCAGCTCGGGACAGTTCATGAACACTGAAGCTTTCTTT.

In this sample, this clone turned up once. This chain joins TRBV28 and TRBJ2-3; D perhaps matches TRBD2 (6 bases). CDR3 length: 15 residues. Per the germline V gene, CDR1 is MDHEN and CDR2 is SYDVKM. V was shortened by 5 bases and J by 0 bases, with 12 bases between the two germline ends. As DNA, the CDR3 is TGTGCCAGCAGTCGCGGGGACTTAAGCACAGATACGCAGTATTTT. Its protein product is CASSRGDLSTDTQYF.

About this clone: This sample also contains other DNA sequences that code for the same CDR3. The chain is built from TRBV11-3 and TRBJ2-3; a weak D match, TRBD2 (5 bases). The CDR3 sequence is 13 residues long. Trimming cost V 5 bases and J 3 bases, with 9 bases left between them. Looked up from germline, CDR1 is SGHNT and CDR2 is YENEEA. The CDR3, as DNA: TGTGCCAGCAGCCACCGAGGGACAGATACGCAGTATTTT. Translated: CASSHRGTDTQYF.

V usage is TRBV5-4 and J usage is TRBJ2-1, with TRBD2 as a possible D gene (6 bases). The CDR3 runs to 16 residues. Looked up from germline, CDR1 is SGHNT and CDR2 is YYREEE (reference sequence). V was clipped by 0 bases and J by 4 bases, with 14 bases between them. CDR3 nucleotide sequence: TGTGCCAGCAGCTTGGGGACTACCAATTCGTACAATGAGCAGTTCTTC. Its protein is CASSLGTTNSYNEQFF.

The CDR3 reads CASSQDSLAKNIQYF. The CDR3 coding sequence is TGTGCCAGCAGCCAAGATTCACTAGCCAAAAACATTCAGTACTTC. The V gene is TRBV4-2, the J gene TRBJ2-4; the D is unclear. CDR3 length: 15 residues. V was trimmed by 0 bases and J by 0 bases, leaving 6 bases between them. From germline, CDR1 is LGHNA and CDR2 YNFKEQ.

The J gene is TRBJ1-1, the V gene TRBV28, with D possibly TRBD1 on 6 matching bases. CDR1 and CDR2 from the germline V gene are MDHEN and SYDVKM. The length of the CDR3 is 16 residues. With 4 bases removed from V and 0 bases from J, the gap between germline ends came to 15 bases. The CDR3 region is CASSSPQGNMNTEAFF. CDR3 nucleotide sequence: TGTGCCAGCAGTTCACCACAGGGAAACATGAACACTGAAGCTTTCTTT. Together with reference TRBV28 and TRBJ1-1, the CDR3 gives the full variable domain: DVKVTQSSRYLVKRTGEKVFLECVQDMDHENMFWYRQDPGLGLRLIYFSYDVKMKEKGDIPEGYSVSREKKERFSLILESASTNQTSMYLCASSSPQGNMNTEAFFGQGTRLTVV.

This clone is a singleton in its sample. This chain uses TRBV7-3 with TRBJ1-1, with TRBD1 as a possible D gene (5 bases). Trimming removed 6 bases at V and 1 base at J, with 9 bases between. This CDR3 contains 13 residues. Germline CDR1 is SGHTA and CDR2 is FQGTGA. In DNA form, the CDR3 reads TGTGCCAGCAGTAGAGACAGGAACACTGAAGCTTTCTTT. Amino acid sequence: CASSRDRNTEAFF.

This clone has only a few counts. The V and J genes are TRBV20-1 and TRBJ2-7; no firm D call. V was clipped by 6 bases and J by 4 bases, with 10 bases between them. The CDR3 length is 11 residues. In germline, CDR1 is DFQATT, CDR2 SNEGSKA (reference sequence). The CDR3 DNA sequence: TGCAGTGCGCTTGCAGGTTACGAGCAGTACTTC. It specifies CSALAGYEQYF.

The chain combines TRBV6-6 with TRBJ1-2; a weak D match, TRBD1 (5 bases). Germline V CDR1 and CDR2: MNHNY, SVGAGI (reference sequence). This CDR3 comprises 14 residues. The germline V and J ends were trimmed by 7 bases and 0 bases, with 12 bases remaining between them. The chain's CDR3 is CASTTGTPNYGYTF. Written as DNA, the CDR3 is TGTGCCAGCACAACCGGGACTCCTAACTATGGCTACACCTTC.

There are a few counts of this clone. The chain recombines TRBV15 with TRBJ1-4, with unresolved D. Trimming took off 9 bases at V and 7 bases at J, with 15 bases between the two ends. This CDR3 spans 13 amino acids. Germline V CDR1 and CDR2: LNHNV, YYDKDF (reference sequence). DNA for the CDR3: TGTGCCACAACTGGGAGGGAGGGTGAAAAACTGTTTTTT. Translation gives CATTGREGEKLFF. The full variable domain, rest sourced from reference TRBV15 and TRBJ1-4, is DAMVIQNPRYQVTQFGKPVTLSCSQTLNHNVMYWYQQKSSQAPKLLFHYYDKDFNNEADTPDNFQSRRPNTSFCFLDIRSPGLGDTAMYLCATTGREGEKLFFGSGTQLSVL.

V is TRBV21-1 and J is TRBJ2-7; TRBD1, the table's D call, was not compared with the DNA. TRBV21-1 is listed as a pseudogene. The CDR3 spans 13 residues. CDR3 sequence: CASRAGESYEQYF. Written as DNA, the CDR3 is TGTGCCAGCAGGGCAGGGGAGTCCTACGAGCAGTACTTC.

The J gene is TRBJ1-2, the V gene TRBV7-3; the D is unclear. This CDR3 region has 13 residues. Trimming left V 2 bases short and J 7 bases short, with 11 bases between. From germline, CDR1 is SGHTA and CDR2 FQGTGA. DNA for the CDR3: TGTGCCAGCAGCTTATACGGACTTTCTGGCTACACCTTC. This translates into CASSLYGLSGYTF.

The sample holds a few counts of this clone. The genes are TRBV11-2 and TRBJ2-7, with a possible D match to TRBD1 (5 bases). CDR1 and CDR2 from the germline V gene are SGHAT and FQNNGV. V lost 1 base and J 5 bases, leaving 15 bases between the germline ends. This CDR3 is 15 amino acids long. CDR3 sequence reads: CASSLAGRVTDEQYF. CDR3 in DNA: TGTGCCAGCAGCTTAGCGGGCAGGGTCACGGACGAGCAGTACTTC. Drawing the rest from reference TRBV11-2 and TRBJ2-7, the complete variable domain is EAGVAQSPRYKIIEKRQSVAFWCNPISGHATLYWYQQILGQGPKLLIQFQNNGVVDDSQLPKDRFSAERLKGVDSTLKIQPAKLEDSAVYLCASSLAGRVTDEQYFGPGTRLTVT.